This T cell receptor (beta chain) appears in the sequencing data of a study of T cell responses to AZD1222 COVID-19 vaccine. Study results and caveats: Among those given AZD1222, only five or six were seropositive at baseline. Per reports, nearly half of all spike-specific TCRs target regions that are unmutated in variants.

In its sample, this clone was seen once. As yet, its antigen is unknown. The CDR3 sequence is 13 residues long. The germline CDR1 and CDR2 sequences are MNHNS and SASEGT. V was pared by 2 bases and J by 4 bases, with 9 bases between. The table came from immunoSEQ multiplex PCR; TCRdb's copy has only in-frame clones and leaves some out. Seen here are 250,000 to 300,000 clones, roughly 93% observed once, and the top ten hold about 0.5%. This receptor was obtained from an adult who received the AZD1222 COVID-19 vaccine. The starting material was peripheral blood, obtained 28 days after the second AZD1222 dose. The genes are TRBV6-1 and TRBJ2-7, with no clear D. The CDR3 loop is CASSEYQWYEQYF. CDR3 coding DNA: TGTGCCAGCAGTGAATACCAGTGGTACGAGCAGTACTTC.